This TCR beta chain is from a study of cytomegalovirus exposure and HLA in healthy donors. Regarding the study as a whole: It was reported that the classifier diagnosed cytomegalovirus status with high specificity and sensitivity in both the original and validation cohorts. Most TCRs appeared rarely, but some public TCRs recurred in many donors. A few CMV-associated chains were confirmed in vitro to be specific for CMV antigens. Some TCR beta chains (164 of them) were listed as cytomegalovirus-associated.

In regard to this clone: The antigen remains undetermined.

Profiling relied on immunoSEQ multiplex PCR, and the TCRdb table lists in-frame clones only, not all of them. The sample records roughly 65,000 clones, 85% to 95% being singletons. This CDR3 is built from 14 residues. V was cut by 2 bases and J by 5 bases, with 13 bases left in between. CDR1 SGHTA and CDR2 FQGTGA come from the germline V gene. The source is a young man in good health and CMV-seropositive. The specimen sequenced was PBMCs. The chain joins TRBV7-3 to TRBJ2-7; D perhaps matches TRBD2 (6 bases). In DNA, the CDR3 is TGTGCCAGCAGCTTATTCGGGAGTAAGAACGAGCAGTACTTC. Its translation: CASSLFGSKNEQYF. Variable domain in full (rest from reference TRBV7-3 and TRBJ2-7): GAGVSQTPSNKVTEKGKYVELRCDPISGHTALYWYRQSLGQGPEFLIYFQGTGAADDSGLPNDRFFAVRPEGSVSTLKIQRTERGDSAVYLCASSLFGSKNEQYFGPGTRLTVT.